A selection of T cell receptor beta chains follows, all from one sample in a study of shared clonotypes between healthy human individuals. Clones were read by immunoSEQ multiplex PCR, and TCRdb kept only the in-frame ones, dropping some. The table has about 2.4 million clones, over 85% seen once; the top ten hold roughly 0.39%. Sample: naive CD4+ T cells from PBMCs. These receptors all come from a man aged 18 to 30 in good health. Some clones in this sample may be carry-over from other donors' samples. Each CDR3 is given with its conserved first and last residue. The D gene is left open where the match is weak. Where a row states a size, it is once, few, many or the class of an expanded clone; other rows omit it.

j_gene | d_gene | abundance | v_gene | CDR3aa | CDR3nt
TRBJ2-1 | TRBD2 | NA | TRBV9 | CASSGGSSGGFNEQFF | TGTGCCAGCAGCGGAGGATCTAGCGGGGGGTTCAATGAGCAGTTCTTC
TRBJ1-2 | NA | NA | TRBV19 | CASSIAQGHGYTF | TGTGCCAGTAGTATTGCCCAGGGACACGGCTACACCTTC
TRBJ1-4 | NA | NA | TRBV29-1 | CSAWEVLNEKLFF | TGCAGCGCCTGGGAAGTCCTTAATGAAAAACTGTTTTTT
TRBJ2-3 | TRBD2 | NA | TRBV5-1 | CASSLGLAGVGDTQYF | TGCGCCAGCAGCTTGGGGCTAGCGGGAGTGGGAGATACGCAGTATTTT
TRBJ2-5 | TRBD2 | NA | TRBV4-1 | CASSPTAGLAEQETQYF | TGCGCCAGCAGCCCTACGGCAGGACTAGCGGAGCAAGAGACCCAGTACTTC
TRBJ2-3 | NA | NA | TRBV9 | CASSTRHGYTDTQYF | TGTGCCAGCAGCACGCGACACGGATACACAGATACGCAGTATTTT
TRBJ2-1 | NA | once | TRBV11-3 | CASSFPRGEQFF | TGTGCCAGCAGCTTCCCCCGTGGTGAGCAGTTCTTC
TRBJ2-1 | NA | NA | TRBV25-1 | CATRRGGPGYNEQFF | TGTGCCACCCGGCGAGGGGGGCCCGGATACAATGAGCAGTTCTTC
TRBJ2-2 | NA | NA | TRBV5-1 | CASLRALNTGELFF | TGCGCCAGCCTCAGGGCCCTGAACACCGGGGAGCTGTTTTTT
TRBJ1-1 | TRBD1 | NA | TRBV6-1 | CASSGTGFTEAFF | TGTGCCAGCAGTGGGACAGGCTTCACTGAAGCTTTCTTT
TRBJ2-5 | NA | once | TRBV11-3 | CASSRGPQETQYF | TGTGCCAGCAGCCGGGGACCCCAAGAGACCCAGTACTTC
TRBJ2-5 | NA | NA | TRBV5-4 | CASTPTGQETQYF | TGTGCCAGCACACCGACAGGTCAAGAGACCCAGTACTTC
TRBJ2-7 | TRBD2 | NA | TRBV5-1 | CASSVLGLGVTEQYF | TGCGCCAGCAGTGTCTTGGGACTAGGAGTAACCGAGCAGTACTTC
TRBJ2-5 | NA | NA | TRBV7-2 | CASSSRPYQETQYF | TGTGCCAGCAGCTCCCGACCATACCAAGAGACCCAGTACTTC
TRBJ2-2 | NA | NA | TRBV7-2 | CASSLVDPSNTGELFF | TGTGCCAGCAGCTTAGTAGACCCCTCGAACACCGGGGAGCTGTTTTTT
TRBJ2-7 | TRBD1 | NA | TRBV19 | CASSFPGQGSEQYF | TGTGCCAGTAGTTTCCCGGGACAGGGTTCCGAGCAGTACTTC
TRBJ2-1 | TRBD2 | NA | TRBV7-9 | CASSPRTSGRNEQFF | TGTGCCAGCAGCCCTAGGACTAGCGGTCGTAATGAGCAGTTCTTC
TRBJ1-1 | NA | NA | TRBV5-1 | CASSSGQSEAFF | TGCGCCAGCAGCTCCGGACAGTCTGAAGCTTTCTTT
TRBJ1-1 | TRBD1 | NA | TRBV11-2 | CASSLGGGQFDEAFF | TGTGCCAGCAGCTTAGGGGGGGGACAGTTTGATGAAGCTTTCTTT
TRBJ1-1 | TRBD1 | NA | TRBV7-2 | CASSLYRGETEAFF | TGTGCCAGCAGCTTATACAGGGGGGAGACTGAAGCTTTCTTT
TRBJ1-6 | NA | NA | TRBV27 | CASRWQSESPLHF | TGTGCCAGCCGATGGCAGTCTGAATCACCCCTCCACTTT
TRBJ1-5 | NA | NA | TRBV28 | CASRGVSTRNQPQHF | TGTGCCAGCAGGGGGGTGAGTACACGCAATCAGCCCCAGCATTTT
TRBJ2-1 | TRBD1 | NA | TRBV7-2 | CASSTGGYNEQFF | TGTGCCAGCTCAACAGGGGGGTACAATGAGCAGTTCTTC
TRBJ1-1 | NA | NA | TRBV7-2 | CASSSPNTEAFF | TGTGCCAGCAGCTCGCCGAACACTGAAGCTTTCTTT
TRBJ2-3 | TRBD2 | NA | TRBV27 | CASSLLGSGRPTDTQYF | TGTGCCAGCAGTCTCCTGGGTAGCGGGCGCCCCACAGATACGCAGTATTTT
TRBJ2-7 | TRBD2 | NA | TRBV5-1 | CASSPATSAIYEQYF | TGCGCCAGCAGCCCGGCGACTAGCGCCATTTACGAGCAGTACTTC
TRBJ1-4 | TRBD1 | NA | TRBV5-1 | CASSLRDSANEKLFF | TGCGCCAGCAGCTTGCGGGACAGCGCCAATGAAAAACTGTTTTTT
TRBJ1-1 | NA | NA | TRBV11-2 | CASGTGLNTEAFF | TGTGCCAGTGGAACAGGTTTAAACACTGAAGCTTTCTTT
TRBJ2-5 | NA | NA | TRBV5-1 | CASRPAPTETQYF | TGCGCCAGCAGGCCGGCCCCCACGGAGACCCAGTACTTC
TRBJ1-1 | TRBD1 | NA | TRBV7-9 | CASSLERGQGNTEAFF | TGTGCCAGCAGCCTCGAAAGGGGACAGGGGAACACTGAAGCTTTCTTT
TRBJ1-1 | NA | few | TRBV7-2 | CASSNQGNTEAFF | TGTGCCAGCAGCAATCAGGGAAACACTGAAGCTTTCTTT
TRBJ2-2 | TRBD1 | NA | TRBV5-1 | CASRTGDTGELFF | TGCGCCAGCAGGACAGGGGACACCGGGGAGCTGTTTTTT
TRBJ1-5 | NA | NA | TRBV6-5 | CASRPGPYQPQHF | TGTGCCAGCAGGCCGGGACCTTATCAGCCCCAGCATTTT
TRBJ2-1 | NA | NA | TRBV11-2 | CASSLVDFFEQFF | TGTGCCAGCAGCTTAGTAGACTTCTTTGAGCAGTTCTTC
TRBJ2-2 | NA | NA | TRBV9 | CASSVQGSTGELFF | TGTGCCAGCAGCGTCCAGGGTAGCACCGGGGAGCTGTTTTTT
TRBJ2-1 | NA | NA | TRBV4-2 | CASSQDLGGYNEQFF | TGTGCCAGCAGCCAAGATTTGGGCGGCTACAATGAGCAGTTCTTC
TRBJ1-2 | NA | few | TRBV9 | CASSGLYGYTF | TGTGCCAGCAGCGGACTCTATGGCTACACCTTC
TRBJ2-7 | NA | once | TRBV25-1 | CASSDAPDIFQYF | TGTGCCAGCAGTGACGCCCCGGACATTTTTCAGTACTTC
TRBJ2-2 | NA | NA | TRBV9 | CASSVLNGRDTGELFF | TGTGCCAGCAGCGTATTAAACGGGAGAGACACCGGGGAGCTGTTTTTT
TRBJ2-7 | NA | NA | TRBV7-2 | CASSLGVSGYEQYF | TGTGCCAGCAGCTTAGGGGTTTCGGGGTACGAGCAGTACTTC
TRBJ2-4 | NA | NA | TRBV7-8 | CASSLGPLAKNIQYF | TGTGCCAGCAGCTTAGGGCCCCTAGCCAAAAACATTCAGTACTTC
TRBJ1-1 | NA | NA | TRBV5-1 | CASSLAVTRGTEAFF | TGCGCCAGCAGCTTGGCGGTAACCCGAGGCACTGAAGCTTTCTTT
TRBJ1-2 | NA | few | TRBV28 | CASGTTSHYGYTF | TGTGCCAGCGGGACGACTTCACACTATGGCTACACCTTC
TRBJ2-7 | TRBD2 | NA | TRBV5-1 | CASSLMTSGIYEQYF | TGCGCCAGCAGCTTGATGACTAGCGGGATCTACGAGCAGTACTTC
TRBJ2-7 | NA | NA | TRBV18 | CASSPPSRVGSNYEQYF | TGTGCCAGCTCACCGCCCAGCAGGGTGGGATCGAACTACGAGCAGTACTTC
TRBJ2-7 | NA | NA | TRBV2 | CASSELNNYEQYF | TGTGCCAGCAGTGAACTGAATAACTACGAGCAGTACTTC
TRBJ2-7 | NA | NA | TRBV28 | CASSYGPINYEQYF | TGTGCCAGCAGTTACGGGCCGATCAACTACGAGCAGTACTTC
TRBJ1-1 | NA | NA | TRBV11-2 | CASSLFGREDTEAFF | TGTGCCAGCAGCTTGTTCGGCAGGGAGGACACTGAAGCTTTCTTT
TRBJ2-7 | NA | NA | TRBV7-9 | CASSLEAGSYEQYF | TGTGCCAGCAGCTTAGAGGCTGGATCCTACGAGCAGTACTTC
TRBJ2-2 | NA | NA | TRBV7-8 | CASSLSRTIPLGWNTGELFF | TGTGCCAGCAGCTTAAGCCGCACGATCCCCCTAGGGTGGAACACCGGGGAGCTGTTTTTT
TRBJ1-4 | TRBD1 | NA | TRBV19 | CASSLGGSGEKLFF | TGTGCCAGTAGTTTAGGGGGCTCGGGTGAAAAACTGTTTTTT
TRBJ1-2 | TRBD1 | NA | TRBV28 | CASNTGTGDPNSYGYTF | TGTGCCAGCAATACCGGGACAGGGGACCCTAACAGCTATGGCTACACCTTC
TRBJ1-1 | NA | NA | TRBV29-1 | CSVSSKQAGTEAFF | TGCAGCGTTTCTAGTAAACAGGCGGGCACTGAAGCTTTCTTT
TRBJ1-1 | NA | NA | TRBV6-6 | CASSLGTPRTEAFF | TGTGCCAGCAGCCTCGGGACCCCCCGTACTGAAGCTTTCTTT